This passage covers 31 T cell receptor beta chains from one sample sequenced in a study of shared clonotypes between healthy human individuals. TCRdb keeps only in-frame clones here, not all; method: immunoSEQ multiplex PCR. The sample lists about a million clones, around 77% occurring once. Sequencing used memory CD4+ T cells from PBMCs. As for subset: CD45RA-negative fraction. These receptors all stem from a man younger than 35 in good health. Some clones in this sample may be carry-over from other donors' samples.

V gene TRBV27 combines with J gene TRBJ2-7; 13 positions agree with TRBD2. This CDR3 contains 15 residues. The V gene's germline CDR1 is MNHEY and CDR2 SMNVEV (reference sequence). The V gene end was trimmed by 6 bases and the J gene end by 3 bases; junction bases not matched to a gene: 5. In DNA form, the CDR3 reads TGTGCCAGCAGCGGACTAGCGGGAGTGGTCTACGAGCAGTACTTC. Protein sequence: CASSGLAGVVYEQYF.

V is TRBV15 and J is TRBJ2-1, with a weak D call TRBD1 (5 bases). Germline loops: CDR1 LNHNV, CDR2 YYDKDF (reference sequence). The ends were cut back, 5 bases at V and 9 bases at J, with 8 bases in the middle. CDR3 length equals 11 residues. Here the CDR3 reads CATSVRGEQFF. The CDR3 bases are TGTGCCACCAGCGTAAGGGGTGAGCAGTTCTTC.

CDR3 DNA: TGTGCCAGCAGCTTTTTGGGGGGCTCTAGCGGGAGTTTCGACGAGCAGTACTTC. Protein sequence: CASSFLGGSSGSFDEQYF. The chain couples TRBV5-6 to TRBJ2-7; TRBD2 agrees at 10 bases. Trimming cost V 2 bases and J 5 bases; bases outside gene matches: 16. Germline V lookup: CDR1 SGHDT, CDR2 YYEEEE. CDR3 length: 18 amino acids.

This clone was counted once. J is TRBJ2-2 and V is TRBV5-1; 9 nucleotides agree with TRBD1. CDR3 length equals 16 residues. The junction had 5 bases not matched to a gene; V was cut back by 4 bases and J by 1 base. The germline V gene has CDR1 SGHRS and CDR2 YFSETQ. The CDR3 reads CASSVRGQGNTGELFF. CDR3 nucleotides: TGCGCCAGCAGCGTCCGGGGACAGGGGAACACCGGGGAGCTGTTTTTT.

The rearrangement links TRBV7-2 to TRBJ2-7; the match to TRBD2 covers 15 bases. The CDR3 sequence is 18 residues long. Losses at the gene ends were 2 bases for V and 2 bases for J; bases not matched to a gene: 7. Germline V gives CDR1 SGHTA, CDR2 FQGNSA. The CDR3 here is CASSLRGLAGGPAYEQYF. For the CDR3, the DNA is TGTGCCAGCAGCTTAAGGGGACTAGCGGGAGGTCCCGCCTACGAGCAGTACTTC.

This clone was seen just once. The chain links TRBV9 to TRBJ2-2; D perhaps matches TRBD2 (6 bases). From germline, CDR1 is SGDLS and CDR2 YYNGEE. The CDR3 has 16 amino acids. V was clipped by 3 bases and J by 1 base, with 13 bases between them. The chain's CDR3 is CASSAFSGGNTGELFF. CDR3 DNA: TGTGCCAGCAGCGCCTTTAGCGGTGGGAACACCGGGGAGCTGTTTTTT.

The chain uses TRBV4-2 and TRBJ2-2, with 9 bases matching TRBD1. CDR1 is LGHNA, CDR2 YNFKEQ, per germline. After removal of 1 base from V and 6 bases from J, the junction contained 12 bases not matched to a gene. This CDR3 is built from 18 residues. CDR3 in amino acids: CASSQGLTGTGTPGELFF. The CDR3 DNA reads TGTGCCAGCAGCCAAGGACTGACCGGGACAGGGACCCCCGGGGAGCTGTTTTTT.

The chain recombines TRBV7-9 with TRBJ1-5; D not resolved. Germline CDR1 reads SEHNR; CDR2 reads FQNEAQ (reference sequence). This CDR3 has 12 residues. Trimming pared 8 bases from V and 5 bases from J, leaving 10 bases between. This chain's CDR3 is CASESLDQPQHF. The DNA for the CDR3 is TGTGCCAGCGAGTCTTTGGATCAGCCCCAGCATTTT.

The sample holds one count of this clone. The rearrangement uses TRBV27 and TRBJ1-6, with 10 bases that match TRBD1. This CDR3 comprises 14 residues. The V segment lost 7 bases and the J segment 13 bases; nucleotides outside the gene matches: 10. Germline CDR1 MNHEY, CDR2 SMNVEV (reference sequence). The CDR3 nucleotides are TGTGCCAGCAACCGCCGGACAGGGGGGTTCCCCCTCCACTTT. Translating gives CASNRRTGGFPLHF.

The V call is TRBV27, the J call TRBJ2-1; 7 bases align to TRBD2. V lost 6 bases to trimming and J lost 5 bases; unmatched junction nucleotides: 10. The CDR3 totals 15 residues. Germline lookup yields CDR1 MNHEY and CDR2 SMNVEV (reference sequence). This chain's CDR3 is CASSPNWGGNNEQFF. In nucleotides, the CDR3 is TGTGCCAGCAGCCCAAATTGGGGAGGGAACAATGAGCAGTTCTTC.

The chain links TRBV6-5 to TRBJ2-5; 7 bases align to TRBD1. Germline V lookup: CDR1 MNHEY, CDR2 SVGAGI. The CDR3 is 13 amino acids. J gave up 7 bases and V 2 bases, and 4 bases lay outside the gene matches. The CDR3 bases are TGTGCCAGCAGTTACAGGGGGCGCGGGACCCAGTACTTC. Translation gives CASSYRGRGTQYF.

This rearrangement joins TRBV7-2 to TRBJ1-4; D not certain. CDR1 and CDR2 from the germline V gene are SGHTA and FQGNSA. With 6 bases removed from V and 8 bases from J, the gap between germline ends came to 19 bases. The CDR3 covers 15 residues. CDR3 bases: TGTGCCAGCAGTGCGGCGATGGGAAGTTGGGAAAAACTGTTTTTT. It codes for CASSAAMGSWEKLFF.

The CDR3 reads CASSPLEIGYGYTF. The CDR3 bases are TGCGCCAGCAGCCCTTTGGAGATAGGCTATGGCTACACCTTC. The chain has TRBV5-1 and TRBJ1-2; D remains unclear. CDR3 size: 14 residues. Germline V gene lookup returns CDR1 SGHRS and CDR2 YFSETQ. Trimming pared 4 bases from V and 4 bases from J, leaving 14 bases between.

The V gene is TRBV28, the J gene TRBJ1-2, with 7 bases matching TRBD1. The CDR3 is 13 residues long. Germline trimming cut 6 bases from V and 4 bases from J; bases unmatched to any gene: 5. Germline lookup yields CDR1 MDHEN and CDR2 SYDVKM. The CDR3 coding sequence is TGTGCCAGCAGGACGGACAGGACCTATGGCTACACCTTC. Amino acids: CASRTDRTYGYTF.

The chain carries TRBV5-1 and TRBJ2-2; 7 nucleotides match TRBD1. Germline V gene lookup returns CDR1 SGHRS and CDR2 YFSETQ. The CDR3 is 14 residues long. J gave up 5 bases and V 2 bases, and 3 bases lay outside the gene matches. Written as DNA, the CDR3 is TGCGCCAGCAGCTTCGAACAGGGGACCGGGGAGCTGTTTTTT. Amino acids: CASSFEQGTGELFF.

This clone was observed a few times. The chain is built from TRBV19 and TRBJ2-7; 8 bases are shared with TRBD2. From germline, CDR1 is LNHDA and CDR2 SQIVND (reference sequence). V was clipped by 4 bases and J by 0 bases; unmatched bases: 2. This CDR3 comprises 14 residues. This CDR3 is CASSRSGSSYEQYF. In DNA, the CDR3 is TGTGCCAGTAGTAGGAGCGGGAGCTCCTACGAGCAGTACTTC. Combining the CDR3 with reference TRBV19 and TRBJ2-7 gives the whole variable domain DGGITQSPKYLFRKEGQNVTLSCEQNLNHDAMYWYRQDPGQGLRLIYYSQIVNDFQKGDIAEGYSVSREKKESFPLTVTSAQKNPTAFYLCASSRSGSSYEQYFGPGTRLTVT.

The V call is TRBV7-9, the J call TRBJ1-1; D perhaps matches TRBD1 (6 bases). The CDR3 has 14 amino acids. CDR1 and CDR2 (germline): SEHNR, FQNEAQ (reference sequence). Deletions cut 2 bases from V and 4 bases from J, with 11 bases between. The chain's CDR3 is CASSLSGAGTEAFF. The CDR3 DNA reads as TGTGCCAGCAGCTTATCAGGGGCTGGCACTGAAGCTTTCTTT.

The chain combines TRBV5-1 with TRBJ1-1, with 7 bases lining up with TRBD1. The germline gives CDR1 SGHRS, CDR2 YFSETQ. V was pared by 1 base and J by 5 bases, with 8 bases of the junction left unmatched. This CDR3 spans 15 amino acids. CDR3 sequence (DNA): TGCGCCAGCAGCTTGTCTGCGACAGGGAGTACTGAAGCTTTCTTT. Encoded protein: CASSLSATGSTEAFF.

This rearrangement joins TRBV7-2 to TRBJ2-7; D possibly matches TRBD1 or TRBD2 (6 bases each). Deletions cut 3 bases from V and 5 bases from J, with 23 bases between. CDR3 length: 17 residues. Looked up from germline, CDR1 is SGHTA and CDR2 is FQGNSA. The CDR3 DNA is TGTGCCAGCAGCTTCCGCGGGATTAGCGCCAGGGGAAACGAGCAGTACTTC. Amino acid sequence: CASSFRGISARGNEQYF.

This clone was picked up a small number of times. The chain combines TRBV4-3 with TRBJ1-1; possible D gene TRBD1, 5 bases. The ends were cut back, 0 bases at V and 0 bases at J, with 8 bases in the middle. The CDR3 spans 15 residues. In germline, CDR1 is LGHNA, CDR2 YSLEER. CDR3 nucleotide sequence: TGCGCCAGCAGCCAAGATCGGGGGGTGAACACTGAAGCTTTCTTT. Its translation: CASSQDRGVNTEAFF.

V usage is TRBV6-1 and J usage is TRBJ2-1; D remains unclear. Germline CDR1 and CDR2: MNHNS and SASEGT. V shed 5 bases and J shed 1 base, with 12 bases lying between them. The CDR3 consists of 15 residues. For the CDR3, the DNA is TGTGCCAGCAGTAGACAATTAGGGTCCTACAATGAGCAGTTCTTC. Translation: CASSRQLGSYNEQFF.

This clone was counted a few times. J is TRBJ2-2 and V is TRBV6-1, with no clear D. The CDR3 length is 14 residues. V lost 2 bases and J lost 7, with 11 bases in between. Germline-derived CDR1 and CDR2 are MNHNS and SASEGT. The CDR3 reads CASSERAGLGELFF. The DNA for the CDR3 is TGTGCCAGCAGTGAACGGGCCGGGCTCGGGGAGCTGTTTTTT.

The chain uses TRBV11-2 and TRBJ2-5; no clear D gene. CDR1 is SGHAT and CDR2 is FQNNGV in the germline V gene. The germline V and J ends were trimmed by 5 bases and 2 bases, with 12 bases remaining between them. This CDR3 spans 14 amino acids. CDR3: CASSSRPVQETQYF. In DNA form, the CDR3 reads TGTGCCAGCAGCAGCAGACCCGTACAAGAGACCCAGTACTTC.

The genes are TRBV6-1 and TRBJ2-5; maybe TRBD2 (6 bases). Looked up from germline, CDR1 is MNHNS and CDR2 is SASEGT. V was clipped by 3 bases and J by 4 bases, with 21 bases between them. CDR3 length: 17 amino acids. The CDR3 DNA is TGTGCCAGCAGTGAGCCTTCTAGGCCGGGGGTGGCAGAGACCCAGTACTTC. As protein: CASSEPSRPGVAETQYF.

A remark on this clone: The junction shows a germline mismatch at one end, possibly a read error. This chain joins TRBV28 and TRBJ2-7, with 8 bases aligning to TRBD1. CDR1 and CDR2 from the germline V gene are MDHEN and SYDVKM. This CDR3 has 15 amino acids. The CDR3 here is CASGTGTGRSHEQYF. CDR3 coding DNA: TGTGCCAGCGGAACCGGGACAGGTCGCTCCCACGAGCAGTACTTC. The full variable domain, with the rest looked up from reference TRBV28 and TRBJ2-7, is DVKVTQSSRYLVKRTGEKVFLECVQDMDHENMFWYRQDPGLGLRLIYFSYDVKMKEKGDIPEGYSVSREKKERFSLILESASTNQTSMYLCASGTGTGRSHEQYFGPGTRLTVT.

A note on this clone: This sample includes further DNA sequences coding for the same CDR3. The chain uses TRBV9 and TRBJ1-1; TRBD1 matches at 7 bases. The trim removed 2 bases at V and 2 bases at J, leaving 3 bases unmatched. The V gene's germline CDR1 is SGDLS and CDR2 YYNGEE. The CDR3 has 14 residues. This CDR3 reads CASSVTGANTEAFF. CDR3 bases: TGTGCCAGCAGCGTTACAGGGGCCAACACTGAAGCTTTCTTT.

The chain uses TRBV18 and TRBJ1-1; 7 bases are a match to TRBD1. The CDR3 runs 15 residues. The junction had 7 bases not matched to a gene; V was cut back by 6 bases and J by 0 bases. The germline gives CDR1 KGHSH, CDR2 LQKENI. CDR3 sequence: CASSTGQQLNTEAFF. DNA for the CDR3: TGTGCCAGCTCCACGGGACAGCAGTTGAACACTGAAGCTTTCTTT.

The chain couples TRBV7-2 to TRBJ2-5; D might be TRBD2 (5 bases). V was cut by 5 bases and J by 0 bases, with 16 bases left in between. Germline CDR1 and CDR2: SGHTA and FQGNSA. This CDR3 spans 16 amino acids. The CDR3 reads CASSPRRSGNQETQYF. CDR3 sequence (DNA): TGTGCCAGCAGCCCCCGTCGCTCGGGGAACCAAGAGACCCAGTACTTC.

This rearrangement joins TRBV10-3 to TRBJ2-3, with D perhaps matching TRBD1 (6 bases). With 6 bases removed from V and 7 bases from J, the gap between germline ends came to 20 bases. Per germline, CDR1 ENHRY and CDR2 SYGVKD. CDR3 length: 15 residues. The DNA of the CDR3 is TGTGCCATCAGATCTCCCGGCAGGGGCGGTAATACGCAGTATTTT. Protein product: CAIRSPGRGGNTQYF.

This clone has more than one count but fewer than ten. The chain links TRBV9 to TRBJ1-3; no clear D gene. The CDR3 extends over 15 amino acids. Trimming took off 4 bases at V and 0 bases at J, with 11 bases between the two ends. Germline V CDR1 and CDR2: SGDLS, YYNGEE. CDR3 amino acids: CASSSGTLSGNTIYF. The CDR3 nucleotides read TGTGCCAGCAGCTCAGGTACCCTCTCTGGAAACACCATATATTTT.

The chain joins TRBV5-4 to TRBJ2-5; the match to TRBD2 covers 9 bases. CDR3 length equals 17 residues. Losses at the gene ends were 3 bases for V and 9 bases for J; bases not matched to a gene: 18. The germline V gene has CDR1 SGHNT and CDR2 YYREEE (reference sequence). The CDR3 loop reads CASSSATQTSGSSAQYF. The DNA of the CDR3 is TGTGCCAGCAGCTCAGCCACCCAAACTAGCGGGTCGTCGGCCCAGTACTTC.